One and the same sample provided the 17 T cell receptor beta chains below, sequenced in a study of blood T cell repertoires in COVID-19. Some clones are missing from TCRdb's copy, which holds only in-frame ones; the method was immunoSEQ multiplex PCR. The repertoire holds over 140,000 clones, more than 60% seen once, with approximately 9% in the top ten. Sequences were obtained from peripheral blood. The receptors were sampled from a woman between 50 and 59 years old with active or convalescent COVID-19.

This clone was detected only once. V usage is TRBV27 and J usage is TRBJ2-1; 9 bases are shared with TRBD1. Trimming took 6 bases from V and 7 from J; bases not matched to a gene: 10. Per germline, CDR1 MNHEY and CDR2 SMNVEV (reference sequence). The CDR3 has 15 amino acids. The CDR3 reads CASRWDRDGDNEQFF. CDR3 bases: TGTGCCAGCAGGTGGGACAGGGACGGGGATAATGAGCAGTTCTTC.

The CDR3 region has the DNA TGTGCCAGCAGTTTATTTGAGGAGGGGTGGGACGAGCAGTACTTC. Encoded protein: CASSLFEEGWDEQYF. The J gene is TRBJ2-7, the V gene TRBV6-5; possible D gene TRBD2, 6 bases. This CDR3 spans 15 amino acids. Trimming stripped 4 bases from V and 5 bases from J, with 18 bases between. The germline CDR1 and CDR2 sequences are MNHEY and SVGAGI.

Here the CDR3 reads CASSLTGGQGEKLFF. The CDR3 DNA reads TGTGCCAGCAGTCTGACAGGGGGCCAAGGTGAAAAACTGTTTTTT. The chain links TRBV6-5 to TRBJ1-4; TRBD1 matches at 10 bases. V shed 5 bases and J 7 bases; nucleotides not matched to a gene: 7. The CDR3 sequence is 15 residues long. Germline V lookup: CDR1 MNHEY, CDR2 SVGAGI.

This CDR3 is CASSTQTGMNTEAFF. CDR3 DNA: TGTGCCAGCAGCACGCAGACAGGCATGAACACTGAAGCTTTCTTT. The gene calls are TRBV7-8 and TRBJ1-1; a weak D match, TRBD1 (6 bases). The V and J ends lost 5 bases and 0 bases respectively, with 13 bases between them. The CDR3 is 15 amino acids. Germline CDR1 reads SGHVS; CDR2 reads FQNEAQ.

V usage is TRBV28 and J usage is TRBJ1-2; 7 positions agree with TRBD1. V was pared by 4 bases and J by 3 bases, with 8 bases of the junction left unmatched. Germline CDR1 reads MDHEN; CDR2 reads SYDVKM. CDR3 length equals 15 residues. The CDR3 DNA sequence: TGTGCCAGCAGTTCCACAGGGGAGGCTCACTATGGCTACACCTTC. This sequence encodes CASSSTGEAHYGYTF.

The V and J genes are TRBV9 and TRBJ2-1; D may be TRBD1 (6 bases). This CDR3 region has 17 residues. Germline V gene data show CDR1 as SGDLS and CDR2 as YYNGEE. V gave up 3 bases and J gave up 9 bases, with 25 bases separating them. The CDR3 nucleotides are TGTGCCAGCAGCGCGAGCCCCCAGGGGTCCCCACAAGCTGAGCAGTTCTTC. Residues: CASSASPQGSPQAEQFF.

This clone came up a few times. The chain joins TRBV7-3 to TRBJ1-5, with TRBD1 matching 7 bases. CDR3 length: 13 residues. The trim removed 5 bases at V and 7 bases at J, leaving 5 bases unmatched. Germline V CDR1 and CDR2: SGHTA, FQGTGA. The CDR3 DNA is TGTGCCAGCAGCCTCACAGGGGACCAGCCCCAGCATTTT. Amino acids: CASSLTGDQPQHF.

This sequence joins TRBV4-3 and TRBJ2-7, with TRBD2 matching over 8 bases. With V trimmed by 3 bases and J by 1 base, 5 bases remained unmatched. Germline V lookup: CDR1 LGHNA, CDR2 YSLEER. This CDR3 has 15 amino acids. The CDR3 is CASSQTSGGSYEQYF. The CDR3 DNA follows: TGCGCCAGCAGCCAGACCAGCGGGGGATCCTACGAGCAGTACTTC.

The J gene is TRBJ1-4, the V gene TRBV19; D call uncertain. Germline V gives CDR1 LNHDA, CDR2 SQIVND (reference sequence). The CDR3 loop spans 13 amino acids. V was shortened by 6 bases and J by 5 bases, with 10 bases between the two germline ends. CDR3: CASRQIGNEKLFF. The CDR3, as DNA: TGTGCCAGTAGACAGATAGGAAATGAAAAACTGTTTTTT.

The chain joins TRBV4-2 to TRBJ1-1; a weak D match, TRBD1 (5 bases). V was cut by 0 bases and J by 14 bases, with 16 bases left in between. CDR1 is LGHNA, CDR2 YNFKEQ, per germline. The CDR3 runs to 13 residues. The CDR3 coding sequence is TGTGCCAGCAGCCAAGATGGGGCAGGGTTGTTCTTCTTT. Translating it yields CASSQDGAGLFFF.

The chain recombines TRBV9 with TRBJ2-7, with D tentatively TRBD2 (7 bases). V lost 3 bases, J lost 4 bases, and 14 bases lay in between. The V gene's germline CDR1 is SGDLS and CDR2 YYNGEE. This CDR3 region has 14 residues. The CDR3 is CASSGGGDSYEQYF. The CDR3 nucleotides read TGTGCCAGCAGCGGAGGGGGGGACTCATACGAGCAGTACTTC.

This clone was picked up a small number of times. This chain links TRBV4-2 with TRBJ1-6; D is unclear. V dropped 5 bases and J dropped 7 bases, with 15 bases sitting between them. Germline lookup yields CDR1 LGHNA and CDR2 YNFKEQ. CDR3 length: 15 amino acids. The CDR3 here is CASSSRPEGNSPLHF. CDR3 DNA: TGTGCCAGCAGCTCCCGGCCCGAGGGCAATTCACCCCTCCACTTT.

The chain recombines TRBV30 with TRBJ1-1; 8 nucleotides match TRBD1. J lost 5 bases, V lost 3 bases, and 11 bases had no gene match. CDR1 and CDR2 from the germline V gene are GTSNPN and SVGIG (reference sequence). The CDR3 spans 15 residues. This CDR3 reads CAWRGVQGARTEAFF. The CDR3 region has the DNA TGTGCCTGGAGAGGGGTTCAGGGGGCGCGTACTGAAGCTTTCTTT.

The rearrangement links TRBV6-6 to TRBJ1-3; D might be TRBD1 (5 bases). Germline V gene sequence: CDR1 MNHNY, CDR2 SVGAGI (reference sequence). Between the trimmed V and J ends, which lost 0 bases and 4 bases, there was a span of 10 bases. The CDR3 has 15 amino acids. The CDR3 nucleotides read TGTGCCAGCAGTTACTCCCCGGACACCGGAAACACCATATATTTT. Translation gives CASSYSPDTGNTIYF.

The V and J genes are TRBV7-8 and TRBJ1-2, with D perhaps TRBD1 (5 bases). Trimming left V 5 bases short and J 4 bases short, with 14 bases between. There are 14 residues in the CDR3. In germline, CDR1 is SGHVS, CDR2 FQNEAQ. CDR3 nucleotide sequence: TGTGCCAGCAGCGCCAGGGAGACTAGCTATGGCTACACCTTC. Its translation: CASSARETSYGYTF.

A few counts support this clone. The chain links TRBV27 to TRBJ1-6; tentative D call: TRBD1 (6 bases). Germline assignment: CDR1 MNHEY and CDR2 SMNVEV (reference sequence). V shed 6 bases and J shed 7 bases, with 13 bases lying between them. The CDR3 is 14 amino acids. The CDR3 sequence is CASRQGRINSPLHF. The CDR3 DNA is TGTGCCAGCAGGCAGGGGCGAATAAATTCACCCCTCCACTTT.

CDR3 loop: CASSLVPAGGQDTQYF. The CDR3 DNA sequence: TGTGCCAGCAGCTTAGTGCCAGCGGGGGGCCAGGATACGCAGTATTTT. J is TRBJ2-3 and V is TRBV7-2; TRBD2 aligns across 9 bases. Per the germline V gene, CDR1 is SGHTA and CDR2 is FQGNSA. CDR3 length equals 16 residues. After removal of 1 base from V and 6 bases from J, the junction contained 8 bases not matched to a gene.